The 20 T cell receptor beta chains in this list originate from one sample, sequenced in a study of T cell changes during pregnancy in multiple sclerosis. Profiled with immunoSEQ multiplex PCR; TCRdb holds only in-frame clones, not every one. The sample holds roughly 30,000 clones, roughly 84% seen once. The sequenced sample was CD8+ T cells from peripheral blood mononuclear cells, obtained after pregnancy. The receptors were sampled from a female donor with multiple sclerosis, enrolled in a pregnancy study.

In this sample, this clone turned up a few times. This chain connects TRBV20-1 to TRBJ2-3; no firm D call. Trimming took off 6 bases at V and 5 bases at J, with 6 bases between the two ends. The CDR3 has 10 residues. The germline CDR1 and CDR2 sequences are DFQATT and SNEGSKA (reference sequence). CDR3 protein: CSANIDTQYF. CDR3 coding DNA: TGCAGTGCCAACATAGATACGCAGTATTTT.

The chain links TRBV28 to TRBJ2-7, with TRBD1 matching 10 bases. CDR1 and CDR2 (germline): MDHEN, SYDVKM. Trimming at V came to 4 bases and at J to 6 bases, leaving 6 bases not matched to a gene. This CDR3 has 14 residues. CDR3 bases: TGTGCCAGCAGTTCTGGGACAGGGGTGTTCGAGCAGTACTTC. Its translation: CASSSGTGVFEQYF. The full variable domain, in which reference TRBV28 and TRBJ2-7 provide the parts outside the CDR3, is DVKVTQSSRYLVKRTGEKVFLECVQDMDHENMFWYRQDPGLGLRLIYFSYDVKMKEKGDIPEGYSVSREKKERFSLILESASTNQTSMYLCASSSGTGVFEQYFGPGTRLTVT.

The rearrangement uses TRBV13 and TRBJ2-6; possibly TRBD2 for D (6 bases). The CDR3 is made up of 14 amino acids. The germline V gene has CDR1 PRHDT and CDR2 FYEKMQ (reference sequence). V dropped 5 bases and J dropped 9 bases, with 14 bases sitting between them. The chain's CDR3 is CASSPWEAGNVLTF. CDR3 in DNA: TGTGCCAGCAGCCCCTGGGAGGCCGGCAACGTCCTGACTTTC.

The chain is built from TRBV5-6 and TRBJ1-5, with TRBD1 as a possible D gene (5 bases). The V gene lost 5 bases and the J gene lost 3 bases, with 12 bases spanning the gap. Per germline, CDR1 SGHDT and CDR2 YYEEEE. This CDR3 region has 14 residues. The CDR3 reads CASRRGGVNQPQHF. The CDR3, as DNA: TGTGCCAGCAGAAGGGGTGGGGTCAATCAGCCCCAGCATTTT.

DNA of the CDR3: TGTGCCAGCAGCTCCGGGACAGGGGAAGGCTATACGCAGTATTTT. It encodes CASSSGTGEGYTQYF. The rearrangement uses TRBV7-6 and TRBJ2-3; 10 bases line up with TRBD1. J lost 7 bases, V lost 4 bases, and 8 bases had no gene match. From germline, CDR1 is SGHVS and CDR2 FNYEAQ. This CDR3 has 15 amino acids.

In this sample, this clone turned up once. DNA of the CDR3: TGTGCCAGCAGTTTGCCCCCGGGACTAGCGGGGGACGATCTATTAGGGGAGACCCAGTACTTC. Protein sequence: CASSLPPGLAGDDLLGETQYF. The V and J genes are TRBV28 and TRBJ2-5; the match to TRBD2 covers 14 bases. The CDR3 has 21 residues. With 3 bases clipped from V and 5 bases from J, the junction kept 20 bases outside the gene matches. Per the germline V gene, CDR1 is MDHEN and CDR2 is SYDVKM. The full variable domain, completed using reference TRBV28 and TRBJ2-5, is DVKVTQSSRYLVKRTGEKVFLECVQDMDHENMFWYRQDPGLGLRLIYFSYDVKMKEKGDIPEGYSVSREKKERFSLILESASTNQTSMYLCASSLPPGLAGDDLLGETQYFGPGTRLLVL.

The chain has TRBV6-6 and TRBJ1-1; no definite D call. This CDR3 is 11 amino acids long. CDR1 MNHNY and CDR2 SVGAGI come from the germline V gene (reference sequence). V was clipped by 6 bases and J by 6 bases, with 8 bases between them. CDR3 amino acids: CASRAFPEAFF. In DNA form, the CDR3 reads TGTGCCAGCAGGGCATTCCCTGAAGCTTTCTTT.

This clone is judged medium-sized. The rearrangement uses TRBV6-4 and TRBJ2-1, with a weak D call TRBD1 (6 bases). Germline-derived CDR1 and CDR2 are MRHNA and SNTAGT. V was cut by 3 bases and J by 4 bases, with 7 bases left in between. The CDR3 loop spans 13 amino acids. CDR3 coding DNA: TGTGCCAGCAGTGAGGACAGTTACAATGAGCAGTTCTTC. It translates to CASSEDSYNEQFF.

The rearrangement uses TRBV5-6 and TRBJ2-7; D not resolved. Germline lookup yields CDR1 SGHDT and CDR2 YYEEEE. V was pared by 3 bases and J by 6 bases, with 19 bases between. The CDR3 totals 15 residues. The CDR3 bases are TGTGCCAGCAGCTACGATCATTCAGACGACTGCGAGCAGTACTTC. Encoded protein: CASSYDHSDDCEQYF.

The chain couples TRBV10-3 to TRBJ1-6; 8 nucleotides match TRBD1. There are 15 residues in the CDR3. V dropped 0 bases and J dropped 7; count of bases not matched to a gene: 2. The germline V gene has CDR1 ENHRY and CDR2 SYGVKD. CDR3 in amino acids: CAISESRGLNSPLHF. CDR3 bases: TGTGCCATCAGTGAGTCCAGGGGGCTGAATTCACCCCTCCACTTT.

With respect to this clone: An end of the junction differs from the germline gene, which may be a read error. The genes are TRBV5-1 and TRBJ2-7; TRBD1 agrees at 9 bases. The CDR3 runs 15 residues. Per the germline V gene, CDR1 is SGHRS and CDR2 is YFSETQ. Written as DNA, the CDR3 is TGCTCCAGCAGCTGGGATCGACAGGGGGGGAGAGAGCAGTACTTC. This sequence encodes CSSSWDRQGGREQYF.

The V call is TRBV5-6, the J call TRBJ2-7; 9 bases map to TRBD1. This CDR3 has 15 amino acids. CDR1 and CDR2 from the germline V gene are SGHDT and YYEEEE. With V trimmed by 0 bases and J by 4 bases, 5 bases remained unmatched. As DNA, the CDR3 is TGTGCCAGCAGCTTGGGGGGACAGGGAAAATACGAGCAGTACTTC. The encoded protein is CASSLGGQGKYEQYF.

CDR3 in DNA: TGTGCCAGCAGTTGGGGACAGGGTACGCCTGAAGCTTTCTTT. The encoded protein is CASSWGQGTPEAFF. The V call is TRBV6-6, the J call TRBJ1-1; 9 positions agree with TRBD1. J was trimmed by 6 bases and V by 4 bases; bases with no gene match: 6. Germline V gives CDR1 MNHNY, CDR2 SVGAGI (reference sequence). The CDR3 spans 14 residues.

This clone appeared a single time. The DNA of the CDR3 is TGTGCCAGCAGCCCTGGCACTCGGCGGGCGAACTCCTACGAGCAGTACTTC. Its translation: CASSPGTRRANSYEQYF. This chain connects TRBV5-8 to TRBJ2-7; TRBD2 might be the D (5 bases). CDR1 SGHTS and CDR2 YDEGEE come from the germline V gene. Trimming removed 4 bases from V and 0 bases from J, with 20 bases in between. This CDR3 spans 17 amino acids.

J is TRBJ1-6 and V is TRBV4-1; TRBD1 aligns across 8 bases. This CDR3 is 17 amino acids long. CDR1 is MGHRA and CDR2 is YSYEKL in the germline V gene. V lost 3 bases to trimming and J lost 2 bases; unmatched junction nucleotides: 6. CDR3 bases: TGCGCCAGCAGCCATAGACAGGGGTCCACCTATAATTCACCCCTCCACTTT. As protein: CASSHRQGSTYNSPLHF.

The rearrangement links TRBV7-8 to TRBJ1-1; 10 bases are shared with TRBD1. The CDR3 has 15 residues. V was clipped by 5 bases and J by 1 base; unmatched bases: 4. Germline CDR1 reads SGHVS; CDR2 reads FQNEAQ. The CDR3 DNA reads TGTGCCAGCAGCCCTGACAGGGGGCCGAACACTGAAGCTTTCTTT. The encoded protein is CASSPDRGPNTEAFF. The whole variable domain, filled in from reference TRBV7-8 and TRBJ1-1, reads GAGVSQSPRYKVAKRGQDVALRCDPISGHVSLFWYQQALGQGPEFLTYFQNEAQLDKSGLPSDRFFAERPEGSVSTLKIQRTQQEDSAVYLCASSPDRGPNTEAFFGQGTRLTVV.

The chain combines TRBV7-9 with TRBJ1-2, with D uncertain. CDR3 size: 16 residues. V was shortened by 3 bases and J by 4 bases, with 18 bases between the two germline ends. The germline V gene encodes CDR1 SEHNR and CDR2 FQNEAQ (reference sequence). The CDR3 DNA reads TGTGCCAGCAGCTTTAAAGAATCTGAGCGTACCTATGGCTACACCTTC. Protein product: CASSFKESERTYGYTF.

V is TRBV7-9 and J is TRBJ2-1; weak D call: TRBD1 (6 bases). This CDR3 spans 15 amino acids. Germline values: CDR1 SEHNR, CDR2 FQNEAQ (reference sequence). The V gene lost 3 bases and the J gene lost 2 bases, with 11 bases spanning the gap. CDR3 nucleotide sequence: TGTGCCAGCAGCTTTTCGCAGGGGACCTACAATGAGCAGTTCTTC. The encoded protein is CASSFSQGTYNEQFF.

The gene calls are TRBV29-1 and TRBJ1-1; possible D gene TRBD1, 5 bases. Trimming stripped 4 bases from V and 5 bases from J, with 11 bases between. The CDR3 sequence is 12 residues long. The V gene's germline CDR1 is SQVTM and CDR2 ANQGSEA. CDR3 in amino acids: CSVALGVTEAFF. CDR3 nucleotides: TGCAGCGTTGCTTTAGGGGTGACTGAAGCTTTCTTT. The full variable domain, rest sourced from reference TRBV29-1 and TRBJ1-1, is SAVISQKPSRDICQRGTSLTIQCQVDSQVTMMFWYRQQPGQSLTLIATANQGSEATYESGFVIDKFPISRPNLTFSTLTVSNMSPEDSSIYLCSVALGVTEAFFGQGTRLTVV.

The V and J genes are TRBV28 and TRBJ1-2; 9 bases fit TRBD1. Per germline, CDR1 MDHEN and CDR2 SYDVKM. Unmatched junction bases numbered 9, after V lost 6 bases and J lost 4 bases. The CDR3 has 15 residues. The CDR3 coding sequence is TGTGCCAGCAGGGAGACAGGGGGGCCCCTCTATGGCTACACCTTC. Translation gives CASRETGGPLYGYTF.